The T cell receptor beta chain described here comes from a study of blood T cell repertoires in COVID-19. Whole-study context: Samples of COVID-19 (acute and convalescent) were obtained from the United States, Italy and Spain.

The trim removed 4 bases at V and 8 bases at J, leaving 7 bases unmatched. CDR1 is SGHDT, CDR2 YYEEEE, per germline. The CDR3 spans 13 residues. Under the authors' procedure: From reference gene primer amplification, estimates of nucleated cell counts were derived. Generated by immunoSEQ multiplex PCR, the TCRdb table keeps only in-frame clones and is missing some. That table furnishes V, J and clone size, whereas the DNA furnished D and trimming. Of approximately 250,000 clones in the sample, about 80% are singletons; the top ten hold roughly 8.6%. This receptor was obtained from a human donor in a cohort sampled during active COVID-19. Material: peripheral blood. J is TRBJ1-2 and V is TRBV5-6; 8 nucleotides match TRBD1. The CDR3 DNA is TGTGCCAGCAGCCTGACAGGGGTGCGCGGCTACACCTTC. Protein: CASSLTGVRGYTF.